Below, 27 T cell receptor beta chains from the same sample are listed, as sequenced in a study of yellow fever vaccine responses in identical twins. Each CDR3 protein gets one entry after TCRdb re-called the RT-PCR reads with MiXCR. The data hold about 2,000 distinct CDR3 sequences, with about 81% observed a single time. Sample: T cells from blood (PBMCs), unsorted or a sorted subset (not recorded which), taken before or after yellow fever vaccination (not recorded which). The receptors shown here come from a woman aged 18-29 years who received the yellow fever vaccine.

CDR3 loop: CSARDLWTGKNTEAFF. The DNA of the CDR3 is TGCAGTGCTAGAGATCTGTGGACAGGAAAGAACACTGAAGCTTTCTTT. The V call is TRBV20-1, the J call TRBJ1-1; 7 nucleotides match TRBD1. This CDR3 region has 16 residues. The ends lost 0 bases at V and 1 base at J; junction bases unmatched: 8. Germline CDR1 reads DFQATT; CDR2 reads SNEGSKA (reference sequence).

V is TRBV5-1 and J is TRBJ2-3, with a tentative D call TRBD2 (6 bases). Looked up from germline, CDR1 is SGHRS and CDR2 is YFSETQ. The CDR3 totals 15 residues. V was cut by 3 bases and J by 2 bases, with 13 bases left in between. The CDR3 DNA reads TGCGCCAGCAGCTCGGAGGGAGTTTTCACAGATACGCAGTATTTT. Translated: CASSSEGVFTDTQYF.

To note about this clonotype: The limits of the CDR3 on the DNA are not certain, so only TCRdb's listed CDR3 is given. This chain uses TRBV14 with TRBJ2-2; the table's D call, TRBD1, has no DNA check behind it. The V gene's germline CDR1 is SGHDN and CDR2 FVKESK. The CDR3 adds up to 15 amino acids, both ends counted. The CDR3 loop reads CASSRFGAGTGELFF.

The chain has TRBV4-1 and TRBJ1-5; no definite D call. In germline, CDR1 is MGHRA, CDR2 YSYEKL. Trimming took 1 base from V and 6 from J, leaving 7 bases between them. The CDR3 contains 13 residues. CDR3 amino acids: CASSQGMIQPQHF. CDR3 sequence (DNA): TGCGCCAGCAGCCAAGGAATGATTCAGCCCCAGCATTTT.

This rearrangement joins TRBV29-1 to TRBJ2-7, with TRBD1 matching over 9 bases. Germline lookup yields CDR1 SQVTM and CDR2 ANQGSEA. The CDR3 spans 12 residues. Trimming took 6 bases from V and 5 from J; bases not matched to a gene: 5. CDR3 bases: TGCAGCGTGGGACAGGGCTGGCACGAGCAGTACTTC. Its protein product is CSVGQGWHEQYF.

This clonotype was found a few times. The CDR3 DNA is TGCGCCAGCAGTCAATCCGGGGACGAAAAACTGTTTTTT. It translates to CASSQSGDEKLFF. The chain uses TRBV23-1 and TRBJ1-4; a possible D gene is TRBD1 (5 bases). Being an ORF, TRBV23-1 has a function that is uncertain. CDR3 size: 13 residues. V gave up 0 bases and J gave up 8 bases, with 7 bases separating them.

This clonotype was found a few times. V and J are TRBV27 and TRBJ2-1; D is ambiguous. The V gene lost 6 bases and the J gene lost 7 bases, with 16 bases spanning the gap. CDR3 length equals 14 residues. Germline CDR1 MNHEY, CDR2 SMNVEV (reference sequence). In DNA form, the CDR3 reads TGTGCCAGCAGCCCGGGTAGCTCGTGGAATGAGCAGTTCTTC. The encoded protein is CASSPGSSWNEQFF.

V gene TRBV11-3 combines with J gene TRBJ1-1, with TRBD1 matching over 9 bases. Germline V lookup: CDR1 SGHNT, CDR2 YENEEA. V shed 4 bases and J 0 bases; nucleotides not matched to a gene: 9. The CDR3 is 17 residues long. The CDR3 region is CASSSPGQGYMNTEAFF. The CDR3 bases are TGTGCCAGCAGCTCACCGGGACAGGGATATATGAACACTGAAGCTTTCTTT.

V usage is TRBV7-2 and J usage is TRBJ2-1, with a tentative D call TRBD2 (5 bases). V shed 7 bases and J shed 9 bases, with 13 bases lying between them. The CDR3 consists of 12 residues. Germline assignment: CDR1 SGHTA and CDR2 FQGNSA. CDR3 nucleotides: TGTGCCAGCACTGTGAGGGCCGGTGAGCAGTTCTTC. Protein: CASTVRAGEQFF.

DNA for the CDR3: TGTGCCATCAGTGGGGACAGGATGTCTAACTATGGCTACACCTTC. Protein product: CAISGDRMSNYGYTF. V gene TRBV10-3 combines with J gene TRBJ1-2, with 8 bases aligning to TRBD1. The trim removed 4 bases at V and 0 bases at J, leaving 4 bases unmatched. Germline CDR1 reads ENHRY; CDR2 reads SYGVKD. The CDR3 covers 15 residues.

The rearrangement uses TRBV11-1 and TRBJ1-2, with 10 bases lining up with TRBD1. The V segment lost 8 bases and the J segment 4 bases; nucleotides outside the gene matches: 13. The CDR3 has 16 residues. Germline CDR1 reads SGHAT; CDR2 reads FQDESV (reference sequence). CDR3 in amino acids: CASSTGGIGFSYGYTF. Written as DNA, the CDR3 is TGTGCCAGCTCGACAGGGGGCATCGGCTTTAGCTATGGCTACACCTTC.

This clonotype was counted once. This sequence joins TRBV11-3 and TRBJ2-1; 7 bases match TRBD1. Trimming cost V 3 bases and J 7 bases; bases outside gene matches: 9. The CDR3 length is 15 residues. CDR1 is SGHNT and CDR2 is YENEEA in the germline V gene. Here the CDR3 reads CASSLTEGARNEQFF. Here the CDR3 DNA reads TGTGCCAGCAGCTTGACTGAGGGGGCGCGTAATGAGCAGTTCTTC.

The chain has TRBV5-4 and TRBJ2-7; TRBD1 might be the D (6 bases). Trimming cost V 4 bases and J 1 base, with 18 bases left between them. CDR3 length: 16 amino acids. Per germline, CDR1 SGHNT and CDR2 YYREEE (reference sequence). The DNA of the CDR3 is TGTGCCAGCAGCCCCGTGCTGGACAGCCCGTCCTACGAGCAGTACTTC. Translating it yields CASSPVLDSPSYEQYF.

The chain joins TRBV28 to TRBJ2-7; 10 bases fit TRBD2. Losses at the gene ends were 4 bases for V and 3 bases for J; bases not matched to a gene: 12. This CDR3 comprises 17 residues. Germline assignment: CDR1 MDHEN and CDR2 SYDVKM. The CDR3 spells CASSSHHMKREGYEQYF. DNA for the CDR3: TGTGCCAGCAGTTCCCACCATATGAAGCGGGAGGGCTACGAGCAGTACTTC.

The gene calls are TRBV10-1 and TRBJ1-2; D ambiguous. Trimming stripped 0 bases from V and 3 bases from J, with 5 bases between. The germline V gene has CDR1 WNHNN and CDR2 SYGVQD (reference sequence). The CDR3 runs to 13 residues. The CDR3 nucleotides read TGCGCCAGCAGTGAGTCCGTCCACTATGGCTACACCTTC. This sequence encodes CASSESVHYGYTF.

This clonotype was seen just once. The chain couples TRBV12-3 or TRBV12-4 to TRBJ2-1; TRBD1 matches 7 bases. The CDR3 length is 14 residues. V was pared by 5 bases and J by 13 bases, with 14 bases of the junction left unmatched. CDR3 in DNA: TGTGCCAGCAGTCCGTTCGGGCAGGGGGTTTTTCAGTTCTTC. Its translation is CASSPFGQGVFQFF.

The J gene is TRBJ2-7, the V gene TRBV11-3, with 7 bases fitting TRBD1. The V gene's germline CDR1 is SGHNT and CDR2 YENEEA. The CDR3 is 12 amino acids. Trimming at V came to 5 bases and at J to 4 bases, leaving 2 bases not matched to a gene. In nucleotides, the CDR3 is TGTGCCAGCAGCCTACAGGGGTACGAGCAGTACGTC. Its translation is CASSLQGYEQYV.

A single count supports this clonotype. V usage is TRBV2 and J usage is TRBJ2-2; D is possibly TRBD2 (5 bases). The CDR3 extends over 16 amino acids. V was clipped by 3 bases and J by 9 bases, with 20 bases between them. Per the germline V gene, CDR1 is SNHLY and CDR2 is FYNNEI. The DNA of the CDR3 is TGTGCCAGCAGTGAGGGTCTCGGGATTGGTACCTGGGAGCTGTTTTTT. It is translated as CASSEGLGIGTWELFF.

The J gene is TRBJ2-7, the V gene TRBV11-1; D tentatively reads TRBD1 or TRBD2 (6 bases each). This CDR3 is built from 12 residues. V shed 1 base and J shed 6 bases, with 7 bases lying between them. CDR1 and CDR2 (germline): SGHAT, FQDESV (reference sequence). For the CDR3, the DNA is TGTGCCAGCAGCTTAGGGGGGGCCGAGCAGTACGTC. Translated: CASSLGGAEQYV.

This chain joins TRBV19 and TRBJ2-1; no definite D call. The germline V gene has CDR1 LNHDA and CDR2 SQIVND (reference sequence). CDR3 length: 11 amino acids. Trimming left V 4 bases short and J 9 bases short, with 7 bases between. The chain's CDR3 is CASSTVPEQFF. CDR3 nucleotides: TGTGCCAGTAGTACGGTCCCTGAGCAGTTCTTC.

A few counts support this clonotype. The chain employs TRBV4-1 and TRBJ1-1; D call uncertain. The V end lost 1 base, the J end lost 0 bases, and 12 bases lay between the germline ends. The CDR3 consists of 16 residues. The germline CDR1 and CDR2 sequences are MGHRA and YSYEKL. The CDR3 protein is CASSQVEGRMNTEAFF. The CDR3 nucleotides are TGCGCCAGCAGCCAAGTAGAGGGCCGGATGAACACTGAAGCTTTCTTT.

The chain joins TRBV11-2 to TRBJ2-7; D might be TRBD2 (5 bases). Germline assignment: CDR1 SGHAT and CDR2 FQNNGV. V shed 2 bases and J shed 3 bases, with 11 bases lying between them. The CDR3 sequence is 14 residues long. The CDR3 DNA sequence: TGTGCCAGCAGCTTATTCGGGAAGAACTACGAGCAGTACTTC. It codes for CASSLFGKNYEQYF.

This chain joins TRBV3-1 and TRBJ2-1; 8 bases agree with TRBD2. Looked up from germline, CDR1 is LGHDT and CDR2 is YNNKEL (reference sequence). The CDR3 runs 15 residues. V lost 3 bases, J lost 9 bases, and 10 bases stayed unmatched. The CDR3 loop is CASSHASGPVGEQFF. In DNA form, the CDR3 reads TGTGCCAGCAGCCACGCTAGCGGGCCTGTCGGTGAGCAGTTCTTC.

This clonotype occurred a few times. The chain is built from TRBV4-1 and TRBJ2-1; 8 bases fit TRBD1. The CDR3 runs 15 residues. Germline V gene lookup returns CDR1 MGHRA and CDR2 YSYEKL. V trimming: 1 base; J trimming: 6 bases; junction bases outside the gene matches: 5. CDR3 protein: CASSQVQGAGNEQFF. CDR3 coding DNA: TGCGCCAGCAGCCAAGTCCAGGGGGCAGGCAATGAGCAGTTCTTC.

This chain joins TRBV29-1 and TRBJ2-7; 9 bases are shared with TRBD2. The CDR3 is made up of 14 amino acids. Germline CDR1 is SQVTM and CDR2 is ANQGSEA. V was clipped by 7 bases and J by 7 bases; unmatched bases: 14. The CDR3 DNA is TGCAGCGCCATGGGTCTAGCGGGGCTTACGGAGCAGTACTTC. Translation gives CSAMGLAGLTEQYF.

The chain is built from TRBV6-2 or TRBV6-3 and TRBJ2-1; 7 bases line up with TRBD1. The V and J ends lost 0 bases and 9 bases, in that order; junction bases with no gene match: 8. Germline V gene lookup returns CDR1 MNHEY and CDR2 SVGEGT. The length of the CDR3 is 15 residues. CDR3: CASSYSPDRVGEQFF. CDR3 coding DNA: TGTGCCAGCAGTTACTCGCCAGACAGGGTTGGTGAGCAGTTCTTC.

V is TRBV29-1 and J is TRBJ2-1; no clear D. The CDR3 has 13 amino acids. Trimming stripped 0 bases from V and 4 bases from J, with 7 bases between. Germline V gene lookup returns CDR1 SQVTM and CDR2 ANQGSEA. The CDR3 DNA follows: TGCAGCGTTGAAGATCGCCAATACAATGAGCAGTTCTTC. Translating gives CSVEDRQYNEQFF.